This T cell receptor (beta chain) was profiled in a study of T cell responses to AZD1222 COVID-19 vaccine. Trimming cost V 5 bases and J 8 bases; bases outside gene matches: 10. Germline V gene sequence: CDR1 MRHNA, CDR2 SNTAGT. CDR3 length equals 14 residues. Comments on this clone: What it recognizes is unknown.

Study results and limitations: Among those given AZD1222, only six were seropositive at baseline. Regions 160-218 and 743-854 held dominance among vaccine-associated CD4 TCRs, which spanned spike. Repertoire samples came only from after the peak T cell response.

Generated by immunoSEQ multiplex PCR, the TCRdb table keeps only in-frame clones and is missing some. The sample includes 97,000 or so clones, roughly 84% of them seen just once. The TCR sequence derives from an adult in good health. This chain connects TRBV6-4 to TRBJ1-1; 8 bases map to TRBD1. The sample in question was peripheral blood, obtained on day 0 of AZD1222 vaccination. CDR3 amino acids: CASSPGQETSEAFF. The CDR3 bases are TGTGCCAGCAGTCCGGGACAGGAGACCAGCGAAGCTTTCTTT.